A selection of T cell receptor beta chains follows, all from one sample in a study of cytomegalovirus exposure and HLA in healthy donors. Sequenced by immunoSEQ multiplex PCR; TCRdb stores in-frame clones only, minus some. The table has some 200,000 clones, more than 60% seen once. The specimen sequenced was PBMCs. The receptors were gathered from a man over 45 in good health and CMV-seronegative. Both conserved end residues are trimmed from each CDR3. Fields, in order: J gene, V gene, CDR3 protein.

j_gene: TRBJ2-1
v_gene: TRBV7-7
CDR3aa: ASSSDRGPDEQF

j_gene: TRBJ1-2
v_gene: TRBV9
CDR3aa: ASSVGLAGHYGYT

j_gene: TRBJ1-2
v_gene: TRBV19
CDR3aa: ASSIPGQGFYGYT

j_gene: TRBJ2-3
v_gene: TRBV27
CDR3aa: ASSFSGTSGTWTDTQY

j_gene: TRBJ2-3
v_gene: TRBV11-2
CDR3aa: ASSLDLRISGY

j_gene: TRBJ1-1
v_gene: TRBV7-9
CDR3aa: ASSSDREYGDTEAF

j_gene: TRBJ2-3
v_gene: TRBV5-6
CDR3aa: ASREAGETDTQY

j_gene: TRBJ2-7
v_gene: TRBV30
CDR3aa: AWNEGGLSYEQY

j_gene: TRBJ2-5
v_gene: TRBV5-5
CDR3aa: ASSLGGAYQETQY

j_gene: TRBJ2-3
v_gene: TRBV7-2
CDR3aa: ASSVGLAGARTDTQY

j_gene: TRBJ1-2
v_gene: TRBV27
CDR3aa: ASSKMSYVPTGGANYGYT

j_gene: TRBJ2-3
v_gene: TRBV5-1
CDR3aa: ASVQGAGTDTQY

j_gene: TRBJ1-3
v_gene: TRBV10-3
CDR3aa: AISATLSGNTIY

j_gene: TRBJ2-7
v_gene: TRBV28
CDR3aa: ASSPLLADSYEQY

j_gene: TRBJ2-2
v_gene: TRBV4-1
CDR3aa: ASSESGRVGGELF